A single sample gave rise to the 28 T cell receptor beta chains below, sequenced in a study of cytomegalovirus exposure and HLA in healthy donors. The assay was immunoSEQ multiplex PCR, and TCRdb's table has in-frame clones only and misses some. In the table there are about 130,000 clones, around nine tenths of which are singletons. The sample consisted of PBMCs. The receptors stem from a young man in good health and CMV-seronegative.

The chain's CDR3 is CAEGGASGDGEQFF. The CDR3 DNA reads as TGTGCCGAAGGGGGGGCTAGCGGGGACGGTGAGCAGTTCTTC. This chain connects TRBV2 to TRBJ2-1; 9 bases map to TRBD2. The CDR3 totals 14 residues. V trimming: 11 bases; J trimming: 9 bases; junction bases outside the gene matches: 14. Germline V gene lookup returns CDR1 SNHLY and CDR2 FYNNEI.

V usage is TRBV5-4 and J usage is TRBJ2-6; D gene ambiguous. CDR1 SGHNT and CDR2 YYREEE come from the germline V gene (reference sequence). This CDR3 is built from 15 residues. Trimming removed 1 base from V and 10 bases from J, with 15 bases in between. CDR3 DNA sequence: TGTGCCAGCAGCTTGCCCTGGGCCACTCCAAACGTCCTGACTTTC. It encodes CASSLPWATPNVLTF.

The chain couples TRBV7-3 to TRBJ1-1, with D unresolved. The CDR3 has 14 residues. V lost 2 bases and J lost 1, with 8 bases in between. Germline assignment: CDR1 SGHTA and CDR2 FQGTGA. CDR3 amino acids: CASSLEGRNTEAFF. DNA of the CDR3: TGTGCCAGCAGCTTAGAGGGAAGGAACACTGAAGCTTTCTTT.

The rearrangement uses TRBV6-5 and TRBJ1-1, with 7 bases lining up with TRBD1. Per the germline V gene, CDR1 is MNHEY and CDR2 is SVGAGI. Trimming at V came to 2 bases and at J to 0 bases, leaving 3 bases not matched to a gene. The CDR3 has 15 residues. Written as DNA, the CDR3 is TGTGCCAGCAGTTACGACAGGGTCATGAACACTGAAGCTTTCTTT. Translation gives CASSYDRVMNTEAFF.

The V and J genes are TRBV6-5 and TRBJ2-3; 8 positions match TRBD2. V shed 7 bases and J 2 bases; nucleotides not matched to a gene: 8. CDR1 is MNHEY and CDR2 is SVGAGI in the germline V gene. The CDR3 runs to 15 residues. CDR3 nucleotides: TGTGCCAGCACCCTACGGGGGGGGACCACAGATACGCAGTATTTT. It is translated as CASTLRGGTTDTQYF.

The chain has TRBV10-3 and TRBJ1-2; 8 bases are shared with TRBD1. The V gene end was trimmed by 6 bases and the J gene end by 7 bases; junction bases not matched to a gene: 4. This CDR3 region has 12 residues. Germline CDR1 and CDR2: ENHRY and SYGVKD. The CDR3 region is CAISGQGSGYTF. CDR3 in DNA: TGTGCCATCAGCGGACAGGGTAGTGGCTACACCTTC.

The chain joins TRBV6-1 to TRBJ1-5; D is uncertain. Trimming stripped 4 bases from V and 0 bases from J, with 10 bases between. CDR1 MNHNS and CDR2 SASEGT come from the germline V gene. There are 15 residues in the CDR3. The CDR3, as DNA: TGTGCCAGCAGTGTCAGGCCCAATAGCAATCAGCCCCAGCATTTT. It yields the protein CASSVRPNSNQPQHF.

The chain is built from TRBV6-1 and TRBJ1-5; 8 bases align to TRBD1. V shed 7 bases, J shed 2 bases, and the junction held 7 bases outside the gene matches. This CDR3 region has 15 residues. CDR1 is MNHNS, CDR2 SASEGT, per germline. CDR3 bases: TGTGCCAGCACCCAGGGGGCGGGAGGCAATCAGCCCCAGCATTTT. It yields the protein CASTQGAGGNQPQHF.

V usage is TRBV10-1 and J usage is TRBJ1-2, with TRBD1 as a possible D gene (5 bases). CDR1 and CDR2 from the germline V gene are WNHNN and SYGVQD (reference sequence). The CDR3 covers 15 residues. V was cut by 4 bases and J by 8 bases, with 20 bases left in between. The CDR3 region has the DNA TGCGCCAGCAGTGGGGGCGGGGTGAGGGGTTTCGGCTACACCTTC. Its protein is CASSGGGVRGFGYTF.

CDR3 DNA: TGTGCCAGCAGCGGTGCCGCGGGGGGGGGCGAGCAGTACTTC. Its protein is CASSGAAGGGEQYF. V gene TRBV7-6 combines with J gene TRBJ2-7; 9 bases match TRBD2. The CDR3 has 14 residues. The trim removed 5 bases at V and 6 bases at J, leaving 8 bases unmatched. Germline CDR1 is SGHVS and CDR2 is FNYEAQ.

The V and J genes are TRBV5-4 and TRBJ1-1, with a tentative D call TRBD1 (6 bases). CDR1 SGHNT and CDR2 YYREEE come from the germline V gene (reference sequence). This CDR3 has 16 amino acids. The V gene lost 0 bases and the J gene lost 1 base, with 13 bases spanning the gap. This chain's CDR3 is CASSLAWGQTNTEAFF. The CDR3 DNA follows: TGTGCCAGCAGCTTGGCCTGGGGGCAGACGAACACTGAAGCTTTCTTT.

The chain combines TRBV6-1 with TRBJ1-6; no definite D call. The length of the CDR3 is 18 residues. The V end lost 0 bases, the J end lost 1 base, and 13 bases lay between the germline ends. CDR1 and CDR2 from the germline V gene are MNHNS and SASEGT. Here the CDR3 reads CASSEAFVEQSYNSPLHF. As DNA, the CDR3 is TGTGCCAGCAGTGAAGCCTTCGTGGAGCAATCCTATAATTCACCCCTCCACTTT.

This chain connects TRBV25-1 to TRBJ2-3; D perhaps matches TRBD2 (6 bases). This CDR3 comprises 14 residues. V lost 8 bases and J 3 bases, leaving 15 bases between the germline ends. Germline CDR1 is MGHDK and CDR2 is SYGVNS. CDR3 amino acids: CASSGLFFTDTQYF. The CDR3 region has the DNA TGTGCCAGCTCGGGACTCTTCTTTACAGATACGCAGTATTTT.

The genes are TRBV9 and TRBJ1-2, with D perhaps matching TRBD1 (5 bases). The CDR3 consists of 16 residues. Germline V gene sequence: CDR1 SGDLS, CDR2 YYNGEE. Trimming took 2 bases from V and 8 from J, leaving 22 bases between them. The CDR3 DNA sequence: TGTGCCAGCAGCGTCAGTCCCGCGGGGCGACCAGTAGGCTACACCTTC. As protein: CASSVSPAGRPVGYTF.

V and J are TRBV6-5 and TRBJ1-2; D call uncertain. V dropped 2 bases and J dropped 0 bases, with 10 bases sitting between them. Germline CDR1 is MNHEY and CDR2 is SVGAGI. This CDR3 region has 15 residues. This CDR3 reads CASSYLTYTNYGYTF. CDR3 DNA sequence: TGTGCCAGCAGTTACCTGACTTACACTAACTATGGCTACACCTTC.

This clone was seen only a few times. The genes are TRBV6-1 and TRBJ1-2, with 7 bases that match TRBD1. CDR3 length: 17 residues. The germline CDR1 and CDR2 sequences are MNHNS and SASEGT. V was pared by 3 bases and J by 0 bases, with 10 bases of the junction left unmatched. The CDR3 is CASSDPQGTVSNYGYTF. DNA for the CDR3: TGTGCCAGCAGTGATCCCCAGGGGACAGTCTCTAACTATGGCTACACCTTC.

The table lists this clone with a count of one. The genes are TRBV6-1 and TRBJ2-7, with 8 bases that match TRBD2. Germline V lookup: CDR1 MNHNS, CDR2 SASEGT. The CDR3 extends over 15 amino acids. With V trimmed by 0 bases and J by 1 base, 2 bases remained unmatched. The CDR3 loop reads CASSEALAGSYEQYF. For the CDR3, the DNA is TGTGCCAGCAGTGAAGCGCTAGCGGGTTCCTACGAGCAGTACTTC.

The CDR3 region is CATSPSRVSGNTIYF. CDR3 coding DNA: TGTGCCACCAGCCCTAGCCGGGTCTCTGGAAACACCATATATTTT. The chain links TRBV15 to TRBJ1-3, with D hard to call. V was pared by 5 bases and J by 0 bases, with 11 bases between. Per the germline V gene, CDR1 is LNHNV and CDR2 is YYDKDF (reference sequence). The CDR3 consists of 15 residues.

This rearrangement joins TRBV19 to TRBJ2-7; maybe TRBD2 (5 bases). The CDR3 contains 15 residues. V lost 6 bases and J 0 bases, leaving 15 bases between the germline ends. Germline loops: CDR1 LNHDA, CDR2 SQIVND (reference sequence). CDR3 amino acids: CASRIGVGPSYEQYF. The CDR3 bases are TGTGCCAGTAGAATCGGGGTAGGCCCCTCCTACGAGCAGTACTTC.

V is TRBV18 and J is TRBJ1-2; 7 bases fit TRBD1. The CDR3 has 15 amino acids. Trimming at V came to 1 base and at J to 0 bases, leaving 2 bases not matched to a gene. The germline V gene encodes CDR1 KGHSH and CDR2 LQKENI. CDR3 sequence reads: CASSPLGTANYGYTF. CDR3 nucleotide sequence: TGTGCCAGCTCACCACTTGGGACAGCTAACTATGGCTACACCTTC.

This chain links TRBV6-5 with TRBJ2-1; 8 bases align to TRBD1. This CDR3 is built from 13 residues. CDR1 is MNHEY, CDR2 SVGAGI, per germline. After removal of 10 bases from V and 8 bases from J, the junction contained 10 bases not matched to a gene. The CDR3 bases are TGTGCCATCACAGGACAGGGAGTTGATGAGCAGTTCTTC. It translates to CAITGQGVDEQFF.

The CDR3 protein is CALGTGEGLRYGYTF. The CDR3 bases are TGTGCCTTAGGGACAGGGGAAGGTCTTCGCTATGGCTACACCTTC. The chain uses TRBV19 and TRBJ1-2; TRBD1 aligns across 10 bases. The length of the CDR3 is 15 residues. Germline values: CDR1 LNHDA, CDR2 SQIVND (reference sequence). Trimming removed 11 bases from V and 4 bases from J; junction bases left unmatched: 13.

This chain connects TRBV7-9 to TRBJ1-2, with no clear D. The CDR3 extends over 15 amino acids. CDR1 is SEHNR and CDR2 is FQNEAQ in the germline V gene (reference sequence). The V gene lost 10 bases and the J gene lost 2 bases, with 20 bases spanning the gap. In DNA form, the CDR3 reads TGTGCCACCTTTAGAAATTTTGGCGGGAACTATGGCTACACCTTC. It translates to CATFRNFGGNYGYTF.

This clone was found once. The V and J genes are TRBV2 and TRBJ1-1; D remains ambiguous. CDR3 size: 15 residues. CDR1 SNHLY and CDR2 FYNNEI come from the germline V gene. With 6 bases removed from V and 0 bases from J, the gap between germline ends came to 14 bases. The CDR3 loop is CASRRETGMNTEAFF. CDR3 sequence (DNA): TGTGCCAGCAGGCGCGAGACGGGGATGAACACTGAAGCTTTCTTT.

This chain links TRBV5-6 with TRBJ1-4; D not certain. The CDR3 is 13 amino acids. With 0 bases removed from V and 4 bases from J, the gap between germline ends came to 4 bases. CDR1 is SGHDT, CDR2 YYEEEE, per germline. The CDR3 DNA follows: TGTGCCAGCAGCTTGGACAGTAATGAAAAACTGTTTTTT. It codes for CASSLDSNEKLFF.

V and J are TRBV6-5 and TRBJ2-3; D gene unclear. Per the germline V gene, CDR1 is MNHEY and CDR2 is SVGAGI. The CDR3 is 15 amino acids. V was clipped by 2 bases and J by 0 bases, with 9 bases between them. The CDR3 loop is CASSYGQSSTDTQYF. CDR3 sequence (DNA): TGTGCCAGCAGTTACGGGCAAAGTAGCACAGATACGCAGTATTTT.

This rearrangement joins TRBV6-5 to TRBJ1-5; D is uncertain. Germline values: CDR1 MNHEY, CDR2 SVGAGI. The CDR3 totals 12 residues. Trimming left V 8 bases short and J 1 base short, with 6 bases between. In DNA form, the CDR3 reads TGTGCCAGCGGTGGCAGCAATCAGCCCCAGCATTTT. Protein sequence: CASGGSNQPQHF.

This chain links TRBV12-5 with TRBJ1-5, with D maybe TRBD1 (6 bases). Germline assignment: CDR1 LGHNT and CDR2 FRNRAP. Between the trimmed V and J ends, which lost 0 bases and 3 bases, there was a span of 12 bases. The CDR3 is 16 residues long. The CDR3 is CASGLVDGQFNQPQHF. DNA for the CDR3: TGTGCTAGTGGTTTGGTGGACGGACAGTTCAATCAGCCCCAGCATTTT.